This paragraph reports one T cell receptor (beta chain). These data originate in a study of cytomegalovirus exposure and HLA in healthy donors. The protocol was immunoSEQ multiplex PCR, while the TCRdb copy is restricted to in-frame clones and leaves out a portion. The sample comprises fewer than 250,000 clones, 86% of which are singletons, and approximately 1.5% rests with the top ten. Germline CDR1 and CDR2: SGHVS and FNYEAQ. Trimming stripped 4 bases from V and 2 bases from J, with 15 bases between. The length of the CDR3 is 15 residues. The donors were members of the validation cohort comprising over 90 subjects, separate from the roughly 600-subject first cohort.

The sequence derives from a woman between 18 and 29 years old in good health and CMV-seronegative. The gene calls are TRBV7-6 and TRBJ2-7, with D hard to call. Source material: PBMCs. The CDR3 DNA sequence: TGTGCCAGCAGCTCCCGCGCGGTGGCAACCTACGAGCAGTACTTC. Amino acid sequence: CASSSRAVATYEQYF.